Shown below are 18 T cell receptor beta chains from a single sample sequenced in a study of blood T cells in healthy people across ages. Through a sample-barcoded 5' primer and a J-beta primer mix, a second PCR was run for roughly 7 to 11 cycles. TCRdb passed the 5' RACE reads through MiXCR, listing each CDR3 protein once. The sample yields about a million distinct CDR3 sequences, roughly 51% seen once. The sample comprised blood. The receptor source for this set is a woman aged 60 to 75 in good health.

This chain connects TRBV28 to TRBJ2-7, with 7 bases that match TRBD1. V trimming: 6 bases; J trimming: 2 bases; junction bases outside the gene matches: 7. Germline CDR1 reads MDHEN; CDR2 reads SYDVKM. The CDR3 extends over 14 amino acids. The CDR3 region is CASSQSQGAYEQYF. The CDR3 coding sequence is TGTGCCAGCAGCCAGTCCCAGGGGGCCTACGAGCAGTACTTC.

Only a few counts were recorded for this clonotype. This rearrangement joins TRBV11-2 to TRBJ2-7, with 13 nucleotides matching TRBD2. CDR1 is SGHAT, CDR2 FQNNGV, per germline. V gave up 2 bases and J gave up 5 bases; unmatched junction bases: 12. This CDR3 is built from 18 residues. This chain's CDR3 is CASSLKRTSGSALHEQYF. CDR3 in DNA: TGTGCCAGCAGCTTAAAAAGGACTAGCGGGAGCGCCTTGCACGAGCAGTACTTC.

With respect to this clonotype: The junction departs from the called germline gene at one end, perhaps through a read error. The chain joins TRBV29-1 to TRBJ2-1, with a weak D call TRBD2 (6 bases). CDR3 size: 15 residues. Germline V lookup: CDR1 SQVTM, CDR2 ANQGSEA. CDR3 amino acids: CSIEGPEEGYNEQFF. The DNA for the CDR3 is TGCAGCATTGAAGGACCCGAGGAGGGCTACAATGAGCAGTTCTTC.

V and J are TRBV7-2 and TRBJ2-1; D is ambiguous. Trimming took off 0 bases at V and 7 bases at J, with 10 bases between the two ends. The CDR3 runs 14 residues. Germline CDR1 reads SGHTA; CDR2 reads FQGNSA. The CDR3 sequence is CASSLAGTKNEQFF. DNA of the CDR3: TGTGCCAGCAGCTTAGCGGGAACCAAGAATGAGCAGTTCTTC.

The rearrangement uses TRBV20-1 and TRBJ2-1; 8 bases map to TRBD2. CDR1 is DFQATT, CDR2 SNEGSKA, per germline (reference sequence). The CDR3 is 17 residues long. V dropped 6 bases and J dropped 0; count of bases not matched to a gene: 13. The CDR3 DNA is TGCAGTGCCACCCACCTATTAGCGGGGAGCTCCTACAATGAGCAGTTCTTC. It is translated as CSATHLLAGSSYNEQFF.

This clonotype appeared once. The chain carries TRBV9 and TRBJ2-1, with 7 bases that match TRBD1. CDR3 length: 15 residues. The ends lost 8 bases at V and 5 bases at J; junction bases unmatched: 13. Looked up from germline, CDR1 is SGDLS and CDR2 is YYNGEE. The CDR3 DNA reads as TGTGCCAGTTCATGGGGTAGCAGGGGGAACAATGAGCAGTTCTTC. The encoded protein is CASSWGSRGNNEQFF.

This clonotype was found a few times. This sequence joins TRBV14 and TRBJ2-7; D gene unclear. Per the germline V gene, CDR1 is SGHDN and CDR2 is FVKESK. CDR3 length equals 12 residues. The V and J ends lost 0 bases and 8 bases respectively, with 8 bases between them. In DNA form, the CDR3 reads TGTGCCAGCAGCCAAGATCGGGTGAAGCAGTACTTC. Amino acid sequence: CASSQDRVKQYF.

The chain couples TRBV12-3 or TRBV12-4 to TRBJ2-7, with 10 bases fitting TRBD1. V shed 4 bases and J 3 bases; nucleotides not matched to a gene: 6. The CDR3 length is 15 residues. CDR3: CASSSAGTGDYEQYF. DNA of the CDR3: TGTGCCAGCAGTTCCGCCGGGACAGGGGACTACGAGCAGTACTTC.

In this sample, this clonotype turned up a few times. V is TRBV6-1 and J is TRBJ2-1; 9 nucleotides agree with TRBD2. The CDR3 loop spans 18 amino acids. CDR1 and CDR2 from the germline V gene are MNHNS and SASEGT. Trimming removed 2 bases from V and 1 base from J; junction bases left unmatched: 9. The CDR3 coding sequence is TGTGCCAGCAGTGAAAGGCGGGGGGGCGTTAAATCCTACAATGAGCAGTTCTTC. The encoded protein is CASSERRGGVKSYNEQFF.

The chain combines TRBV12-1 with TRBJ2-1; the table calls TRBD1, which could not be checked here. TRBV12-1 is a listed pseudogene. This CDR3 is 13 amino acids long. Here the CDR3 reads CASSEGARREQFF. The DNA for the CDR3 is TGTGCCAGCAGCGAGGGAGCGCGGCGGGAGCAGTTCTTC.

The rearrangement uses TRBV7-9 and TRBJ2-7; D assignment may be TRBD1 or TRBD2 (6 bases each). The germline CDR1 and CDR2 sequences are SEHNR and FQNEAQ (reference sequence). CDR3 size: 18 residues. V dropped 2 bases and J dropped 6 bases, with 26 bases sitting between them. The CDR3 nucleotides read TGTGCCAGCAGCTTACCGTGGGGGACAAACCCGGGGGTTGGCGAGCAGTACTTC. Translated, it gives CASSLPWGTNPGVGEQYF.

The chain carries TRBV4-1 and TRBJ2-1; perhaps TRBD1 as D (7 bases). Germline CDR1 is MGHRA and CDR2 is YSYEKL. This CDR3 region has 16 residues. V was clipped by 4 bases and J by 7 bases, with 20 bases between them. The CDR3 sequence: CASSPTRSGGRNEQFF. CDR3 coding DNA: TGCGCCAGCAGCCCCACCAGGTCAGGGGGGCGTAATGAGCAGTTCTTC.

The rearrangement links TRBV6-6 to TRBJ2-7; D possibly corresponds to TRBD2 (6 bases). Germline CDR1 reads MNHNY; CDR2 reads SVGAGI (reference sequence). The CDR3 has 17 residues. V was trimmed by 8 bases and J by 0 bases, leaving 23 bases between them. CDR3 loop: CASGRELGSRSSYEQYF. CDR3 nucleotides: TGTGCCAGCGGGCGGGAACTAGGCAGCCGAAGCTCCTACGAGCAGTACTTC.

Here the CDR3 DNA reads TGCAGTGTGGGACGGACAGCTTATGAGCAGTTCTTC. It encodes CSVGRTAYEQFF. The chain couples TRBV20-1 to TRBJ2-1, with D tentatively TRBD1 (6 bases). Trimming shortened V by 7 bases and J by 8 bases, and 15 bases separated the two germline ends. CDR3 length equals 12 residues. Per the germline V gene, CDR1 is DFQATT and CDR2 is SNEGSKA (reference sequence).

The rearrangement joins TRBV7-9 to TRBJ1-5; TRBD1 agrees at 7 bases. Germline lookup yields CDR1 SEHNR and CDR2 FQNEAQ (reference sequence). This CDR3 contains 16 residues. With V trimmed by 4 bases and J by 4 bases, 10 bases remained unmatched. CDR3 in DNA: TGTGCCAGCAGCTACGCTGGGACAGCCCTTAATCAGCCCCAGCATTTT. The encoded protein is CASSYAGTALNQPQHF.

The table lists this clonotype with a count of one. CDR3 sequence: CASSYRQGVSYEQYF. DNA of the CDR3: TGTGCCAGCAGTTACCGACAGGGGGTCTCCTACGAGCAGTACTTC. The chain links TRBV27 to TRBJ2-7; 9 bases align to TRBD1. Germline CDR1 is MNHEY and CDR2 is SMNVEV (reference sequence). The junction had 4 bases not matched to a gene; V was cut back by 4 bases and J by 0 bases. The CDR3 covers 15 residues.

Only a few counts were recorded for this clonotype. The chain links TRBV6-2 or TRBV6-3 to TRBJ1-5, with D uncertain. V lost 4 bases and J 3 bases, leaving 10 bases between the germline ends. Germline CDR1 and CDR2: MNHEY and SVGEGT. The CDR3 runs to 14 residues. CDR3 residues: CASSWQVPNQPQHF. For the CDR3, the DNA is TGTGCCAGCAGTTGGCAGGTCCCCAATCAGCCCCAGCATTTT.

The V call is TRBV29-1, the J call TRBJ2-6; tentatively, D is TRBD1 (7 bases). V was pared by 4 bases and J by 2 bases, with 18 bases between. Germline V gene data show CDR1 as SQVTM and CDR2 as ANQGSEA. This CDR3 spans 17 amino acids. The CDR3 nucleotides are TGCAGCGTTGTTGCAGGGGGGCTAGAGACTGGGGCCAACGTCCTGACTTTC. Encoded protein: CSVVAGGLETGANVLTF.